This T cell receptor beta chain was identified in a study of memory CD4+ T cells and cytomegalovirus serostatus. For the study at large: Healthy Belgian adult donors included roughly ten CMV-positive and some 24 CMV-negative people.

The sort gate was single viable CD3+CD4+CD8-CD45RO+ cells for memory CD4+ T cells. J gave up 3 bases and V 6 bases, and 5 bases lay outside the gene matches. The germline V gene encodes CDR1 LNHDA and CDR2 SQIVND (reference sequence). This CDR3 contains 15 residues. With regard to this clone: As yet, its antigen is unknown.

Findings and limits, study-wide: Each of approximately 69 CMV-associated TCRbeta sequences occurred in one to five individuals.

Assay: immunoSEQ multiplex PCR; the TCRdb copy retains only in-frame clones and omits some. This table has tens of thousands of clones, 77% appearing once. This TCR derives from an adult in good health and CMV-seronegative. Sequenced: memory CD4+ T cells from blood. The V call is TRBV19, the J call TRBJ2-4; 10 nucleotides match TRBD1. The CDR3 loop reads CASSWDRGDKNIQYF. The CDR3 nucleotides are TGTGCCAGTAGCTGGGACAGGGGTGACAAAAACATTCAGTACTTC.